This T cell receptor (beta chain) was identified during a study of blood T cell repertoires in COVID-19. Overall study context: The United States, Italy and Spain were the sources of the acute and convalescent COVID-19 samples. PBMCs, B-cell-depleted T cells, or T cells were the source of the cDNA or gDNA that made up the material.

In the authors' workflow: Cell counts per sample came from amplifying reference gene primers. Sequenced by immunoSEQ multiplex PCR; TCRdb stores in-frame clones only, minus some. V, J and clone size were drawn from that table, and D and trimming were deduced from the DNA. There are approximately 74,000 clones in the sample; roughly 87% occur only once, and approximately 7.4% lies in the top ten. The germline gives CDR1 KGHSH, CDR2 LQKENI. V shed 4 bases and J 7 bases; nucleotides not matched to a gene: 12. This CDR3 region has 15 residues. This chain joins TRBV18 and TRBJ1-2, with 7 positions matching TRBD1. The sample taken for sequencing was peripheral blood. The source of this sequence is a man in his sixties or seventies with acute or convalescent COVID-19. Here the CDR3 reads CASSRETGILSGYTF. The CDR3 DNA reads TGTGCCAGCTCACGAGAGACAGGGATCCTCTCTGGCTACACCTTC. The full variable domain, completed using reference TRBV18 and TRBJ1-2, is NAGVMQNPRHLVRRRGQEARLRCSPMKGHSHVYWYRQLPEEGLKFMVYLQKENIIDESGMPKERFSAEFPKEGPSILRIQQVVRGDSAAYFCASSRETGILSGYTFGSGTRLTVV.